This T cell receptor beta chain was found in a study of T cell repertoires in cytomegalovirus infection. The study's findings and limits: Identification of carriers of CMV plus the relevant HLA was achieved through cumulative public TCR beta family frequency. The ex vivo response was dominated by HLA-C-restricted CMV-specific TCR beta clonotypes.

Between the trimmed V and J ends, which lost 6 bases and 5 bases, there was a span of 11 bases. The CDR3 totals 13 residues. CDR1 is MNHNY, CDR2 SVGAGI, per germline (reference sequence). This clonotype was recorded a few times. Its antigen remains unidentified. TCRdb re-called the reads through MiXCR, storing one row per CDR3 protein. This table holds some 200,000 distinct CDR3 sequences, more than 9% found once. Sequenced input: PBMCs. V gene TRBV6-6 combines with J gene TRBJ1-5; the D gene is possibly TRBD1 (6 bases). This TCR was recovered from a human donor in good health (CMV status not recorded). Some clones in this sample may be carry-over from other donors' samples. The CDR3 nucleotides read TGTGCCAGCAGCGAGGACAGTCATCAGCCCCAGCATTTT. This gives the protein CASSEDSHQPQHF.